The sequence of this T cell receptor beta chain was determined in a study of blood T cell repertoires in COVID-19. Study-wide context: From T cells, B-cell-depleted T cells, or PBMCs came the material, which was cDNA or gDNA.

Original methodology: Nucleated cell counts were estimated from reference gene primer amplification. The repertoire was sequenced with immunoSEQ multiplex PCR; TCRdb's copy has only in-frame clones and lacks some. Clone size and the V and J calls come from that table; the DNA yielded D and trimming. The sample yields about 260,000 clones, under 90% seen once. The V end lost 3 bases, the J end lost 5 bases, and 9 bases lay between the germline ends. The CDR3 contains 13 residues. Germline lookup yields CDR1 KGHDR and CDR2 SFDVKD. The sequenced sample consisted of PBMCs or T cells enriched from blood (not recorded which). The rearrangement uses TRBV24-1 and TRBJ2-5; no definite D call. This receptor was obtained from a man under 40 with acute COVID-19. This chain's CDR3 is CATSDPRGETQYF. The CDR3 DNA reads as TGTGCCACCAGTGATCCCCGCGGCGAGACCCAGTACTTC.